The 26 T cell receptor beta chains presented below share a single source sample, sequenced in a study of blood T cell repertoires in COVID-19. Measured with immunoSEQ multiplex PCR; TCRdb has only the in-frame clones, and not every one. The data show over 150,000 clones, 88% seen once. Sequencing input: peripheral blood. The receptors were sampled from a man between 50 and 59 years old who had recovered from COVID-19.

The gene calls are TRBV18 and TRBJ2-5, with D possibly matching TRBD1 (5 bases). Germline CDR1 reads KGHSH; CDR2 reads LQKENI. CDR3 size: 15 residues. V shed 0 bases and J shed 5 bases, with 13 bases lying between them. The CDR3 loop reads CASSPPRPGWETQYF. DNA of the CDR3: TGTGCCAGCTCACCACCGAGGCCAGGGTGGGAGACCCAGTACTTC. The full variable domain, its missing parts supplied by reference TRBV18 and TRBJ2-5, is NAGVMQNPRHLVRRRGQEARLRCSPMKGHSHVYWYRQLPEEGLKFMVYLQKENIIDESGMPKERFSAEFPKEGPSILRIQQVVRGDSAAYFCASSPPRPGWETQYFGPGTRLLVL.

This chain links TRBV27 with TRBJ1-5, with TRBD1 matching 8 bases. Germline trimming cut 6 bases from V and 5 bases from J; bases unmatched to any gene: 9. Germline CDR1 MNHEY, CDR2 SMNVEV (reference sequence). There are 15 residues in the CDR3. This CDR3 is CASRSSRQGYQPQHF. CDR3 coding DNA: TGTGCCAGCAGATCCTCGAGACAGGGGTATCAGCCCCAGCATTTT.

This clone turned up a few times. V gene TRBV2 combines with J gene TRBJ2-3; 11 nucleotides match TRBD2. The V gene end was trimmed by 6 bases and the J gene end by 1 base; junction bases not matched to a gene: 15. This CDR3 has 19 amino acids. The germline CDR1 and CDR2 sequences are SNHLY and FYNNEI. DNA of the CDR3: TGTGCCAGCAGCAACTTCGGGACTAGCGGTCTGCCGGGCACAGATACGCAGTATTTT. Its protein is CASSNFGTSGLPGTDTQYF.

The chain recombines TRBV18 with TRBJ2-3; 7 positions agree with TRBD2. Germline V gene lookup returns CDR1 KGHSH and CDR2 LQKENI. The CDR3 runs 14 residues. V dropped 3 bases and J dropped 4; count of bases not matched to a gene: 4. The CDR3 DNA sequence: TGTGCCAGCTCACCCGGGGGGATGGCAGATACGCAGTATTTT. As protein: CASSPGGMADTQYF.

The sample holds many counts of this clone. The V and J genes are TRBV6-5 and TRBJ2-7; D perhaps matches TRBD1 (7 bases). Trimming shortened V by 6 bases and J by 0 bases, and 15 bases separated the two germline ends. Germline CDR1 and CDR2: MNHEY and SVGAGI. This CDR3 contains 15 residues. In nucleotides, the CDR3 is TGTGCCAGCAGCCTGAACAGGGGAGGCTCCTACGAGCAGTACTTC. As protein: CASSLNRGGSYEQYF.

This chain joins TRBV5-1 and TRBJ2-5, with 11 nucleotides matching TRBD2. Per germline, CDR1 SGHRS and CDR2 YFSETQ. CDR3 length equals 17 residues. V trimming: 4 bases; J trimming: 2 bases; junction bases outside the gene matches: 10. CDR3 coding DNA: TGCGCCAGCAGCGTGGTGACCGGGACTAGCGGACAAGAGACCCAGTACTTC. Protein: CASSVVTGTSGQETQYF.

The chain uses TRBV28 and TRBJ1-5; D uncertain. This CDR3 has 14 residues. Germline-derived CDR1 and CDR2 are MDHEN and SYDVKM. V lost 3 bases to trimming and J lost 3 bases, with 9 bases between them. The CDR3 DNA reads TGTGCCAGCAGTTTGAGAGGGTCCAATCAGCCCCAGCATTTT. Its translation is CASSLRGSNQPQHF.

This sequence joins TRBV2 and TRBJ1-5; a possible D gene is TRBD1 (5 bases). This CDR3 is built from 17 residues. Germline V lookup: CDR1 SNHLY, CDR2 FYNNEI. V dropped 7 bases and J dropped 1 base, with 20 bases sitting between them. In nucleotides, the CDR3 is TGTGCCAGCATGGCCGGAGGGGCGAATTTAAGCAATCAGCCCCAGCATTTT. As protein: CASMAGGANLSNQPQHF.

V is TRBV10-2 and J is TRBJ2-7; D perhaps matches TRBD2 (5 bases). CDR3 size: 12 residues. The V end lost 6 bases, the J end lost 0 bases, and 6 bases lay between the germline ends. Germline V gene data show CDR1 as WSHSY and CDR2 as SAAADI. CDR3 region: CASRGSSYEQYF. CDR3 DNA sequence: TGCGCCAGCAGGGGGAGCTCCTACGAGCAGTACTTC.

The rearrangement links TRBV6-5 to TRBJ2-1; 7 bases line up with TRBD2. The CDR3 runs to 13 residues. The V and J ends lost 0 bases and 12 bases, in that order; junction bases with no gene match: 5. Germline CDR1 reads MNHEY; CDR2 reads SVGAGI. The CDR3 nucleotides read TGTGCCAGCAGTTACTCCGGCCGCGGGGGGCAGTTCTTC. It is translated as CASSYSGRGGQFF.

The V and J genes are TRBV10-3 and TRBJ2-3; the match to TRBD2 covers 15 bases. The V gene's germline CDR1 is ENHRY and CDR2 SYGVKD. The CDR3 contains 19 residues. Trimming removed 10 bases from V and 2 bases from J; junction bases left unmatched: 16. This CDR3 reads CATLGGRTSGRAFTDTQYF. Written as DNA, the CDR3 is TGTGCCACCTTAGGGGGGAGGACTAGCGGGAGGGCCTTCACAGATACGCAGTATTTT.

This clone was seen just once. The CDR3 sequence: CASTRDRVLSGYTF. The CDR3 coding sequence is TGTGCCAGCACTCGAGACAGGGTGCTATCTGGCTACACCTTC. This chain connects TRBV6-6 to TRBJ1-2; 7 nucleotides agree with TRBD1. V dropped 7 bases and J dropped 7; count of bases not matched to a gene: 12. CDR3 length equals 14 residues. Germline V gives CDR1 MNHNY, CDR2 SVGAGI (reference sequence).

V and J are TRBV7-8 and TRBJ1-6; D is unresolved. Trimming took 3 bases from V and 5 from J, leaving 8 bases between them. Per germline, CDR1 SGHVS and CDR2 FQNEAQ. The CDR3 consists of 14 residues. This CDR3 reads CASSLRVNNSPLHF. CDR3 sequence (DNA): TGTGCCAGCAGCTTGAGGGTTAATAATTCACCCCTCCACTTT.

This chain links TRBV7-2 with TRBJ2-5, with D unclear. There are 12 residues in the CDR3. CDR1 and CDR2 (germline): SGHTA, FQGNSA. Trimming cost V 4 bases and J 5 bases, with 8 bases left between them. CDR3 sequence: CASSSLPETQYF. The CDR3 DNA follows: TGTGCCAGCAGCTCCCTCCCGGAGACCCAGTACTTC.

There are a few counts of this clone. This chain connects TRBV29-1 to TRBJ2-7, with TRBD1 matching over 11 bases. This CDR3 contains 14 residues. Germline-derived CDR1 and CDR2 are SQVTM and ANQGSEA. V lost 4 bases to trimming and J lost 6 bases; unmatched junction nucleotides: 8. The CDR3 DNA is TGCAGCGTTGTTCCGGGACAGGGGGGGTCCGAGCAGTACTTC. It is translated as CSVVPGQGGSEQYF.

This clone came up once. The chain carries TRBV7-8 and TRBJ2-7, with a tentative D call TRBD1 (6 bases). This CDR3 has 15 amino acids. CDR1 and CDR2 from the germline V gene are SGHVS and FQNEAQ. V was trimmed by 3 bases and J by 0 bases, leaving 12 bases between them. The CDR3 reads CASSFQPGHSYEQYF. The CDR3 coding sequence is TGTGCCAGCAGCTTTCAACCGGGACACTCCTACGAGCAGTACTTC.

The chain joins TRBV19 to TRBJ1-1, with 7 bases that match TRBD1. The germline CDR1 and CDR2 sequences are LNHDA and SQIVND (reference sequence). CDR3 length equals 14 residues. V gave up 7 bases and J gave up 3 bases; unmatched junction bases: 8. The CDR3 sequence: CASKVTGVDTEAFF. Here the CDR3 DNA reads TGTGCCAGTAAGGTAACAGGGGTGGACACTGAAGCTTTCTTT.

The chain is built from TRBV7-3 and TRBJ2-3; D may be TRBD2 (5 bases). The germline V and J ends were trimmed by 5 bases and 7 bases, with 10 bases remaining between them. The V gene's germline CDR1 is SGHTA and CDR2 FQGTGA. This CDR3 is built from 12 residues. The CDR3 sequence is CASSLRGYTQYF. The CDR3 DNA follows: TGTGCCAGCAGCCTAAGAGGGTATACGCAGTATTTT.

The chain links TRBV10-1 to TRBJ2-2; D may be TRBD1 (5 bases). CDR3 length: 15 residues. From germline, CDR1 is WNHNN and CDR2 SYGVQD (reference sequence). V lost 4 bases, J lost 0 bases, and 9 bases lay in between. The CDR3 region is CASSVDSSNTGELFF. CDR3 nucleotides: TGCGCCAGCAGTGTCGACAGCTCGAACACCGGGGAGCTGTTTTTT.

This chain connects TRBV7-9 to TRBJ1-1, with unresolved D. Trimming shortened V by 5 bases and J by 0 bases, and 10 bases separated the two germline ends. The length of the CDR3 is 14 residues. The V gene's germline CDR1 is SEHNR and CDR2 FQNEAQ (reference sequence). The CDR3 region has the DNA TGTGCCAGCAGCCCCACAGTTGTGAACACTGAAGCTTTCTTT. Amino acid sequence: CASSPTVVNTEAFF. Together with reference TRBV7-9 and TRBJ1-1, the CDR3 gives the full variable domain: DTGVSQNPRHKITKRGQNVTFRCDPISEHNRLYWYRQTLGQGPEFLTYFQNEAQLEKSRLLSDRFSAERPKGSFSTLEIQRTEQGDSAMYLCASSPTVVNTEAFFGQGTRLTVV.

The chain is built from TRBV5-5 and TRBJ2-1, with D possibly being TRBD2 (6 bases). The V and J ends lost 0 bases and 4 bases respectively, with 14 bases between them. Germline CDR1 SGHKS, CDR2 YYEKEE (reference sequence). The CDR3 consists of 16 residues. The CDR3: CASSLDSGRRYNEQFF. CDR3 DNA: TGTGCCAGCAGCTTGGACTCGGGGAGGAGGTACAATGAGCAGTTCTTC.

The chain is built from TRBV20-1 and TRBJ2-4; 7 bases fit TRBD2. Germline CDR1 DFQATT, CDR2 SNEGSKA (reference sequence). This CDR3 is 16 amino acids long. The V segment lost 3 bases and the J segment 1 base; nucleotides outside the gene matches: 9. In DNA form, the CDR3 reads TGCAGTGCTAGTCGGCCGATCGGGAGGGCCAAAAACATTCAGTACTTC. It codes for CSASRPIGRAKNIQYF.

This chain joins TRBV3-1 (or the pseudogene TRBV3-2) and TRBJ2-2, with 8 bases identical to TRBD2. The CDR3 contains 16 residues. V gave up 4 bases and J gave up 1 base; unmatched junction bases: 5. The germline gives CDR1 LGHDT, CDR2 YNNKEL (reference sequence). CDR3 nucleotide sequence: TGTGCCAGCAGCCCTTATAGCGGGGAGAACACCGGGGAGCTGTTTTTT. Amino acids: CASSPYSGENTGELFF.

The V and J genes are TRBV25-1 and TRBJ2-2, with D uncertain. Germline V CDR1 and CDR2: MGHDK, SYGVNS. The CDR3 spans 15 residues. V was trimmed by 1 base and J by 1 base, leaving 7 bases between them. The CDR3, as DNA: TGTGCCAGCAGTGAATTTGCAGGGAACACCGGGGAGCTGTTTTTT. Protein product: CASSEFAGNTGELFF. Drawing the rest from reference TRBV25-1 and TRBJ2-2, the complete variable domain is EADIYQTPRYLVIGTGKKITLECSQTMGHDKMYWYQQDPGMELHLIHYSYGVNSTEKGDLSSESTVSRIRTEHFPLTLESARPSHTSQYLCASSEFAGNTGELFFGEGSRLTVL.

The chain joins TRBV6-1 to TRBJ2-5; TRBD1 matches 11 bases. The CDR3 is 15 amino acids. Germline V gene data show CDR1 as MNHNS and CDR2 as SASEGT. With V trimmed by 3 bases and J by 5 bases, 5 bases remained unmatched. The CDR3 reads CASSEDRGRVETQYF. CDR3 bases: TGTGCCAGCAGTGAGGACAGGGGGCGCGTGGAGACCCAGTACTTC.

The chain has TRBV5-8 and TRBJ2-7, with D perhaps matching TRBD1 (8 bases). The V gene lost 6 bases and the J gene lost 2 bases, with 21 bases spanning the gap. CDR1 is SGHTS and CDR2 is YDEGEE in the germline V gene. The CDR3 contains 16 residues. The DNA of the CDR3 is TGTGCCAGCATAGGACAGGGAGAGGGAGGGCCCTACGAGCAGTACTTC. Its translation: CASIGQGEGGPYEQYF.